One and the same sample provided the 13 T cell receptor beta chains below, sequenced in a study of regulatory T cells in long-lasting Graves disease. Sample time point: newly diagnosed GD, antithyroid drugs for less than 3 months. PBMC-derived RNA was used for the TCR library. Building of the TCR beta libraries involved iRepertoire HTBI primers and Arm-PCR of CDR3 regions. TCRdb called the multiplex PCR reads again in MiXCR, with one record for every CDR3 protein. There are fewer than 550,000 distinct CDR3 sequences in the sample; 16% occur only once, and about 25% lies in the top ten. These data were also filed under a second study, of T cells in Graves' hyperthyroidism and ophthalmopathy.

The sample was peripheral blood mononuclear cells (PBMCs), taken at new diagnosis, from a patient treated with antithyroid drugs. These receptor sequences come from a woman in her late teens or twenties with Graves disease.

Concerning this clonotype itself: A much larger clone is a single base away; this may be a read error. J is TRBJ2-1 and V is TRBV20-1; 10 bases agree with TRBD2. The CDR3 sequence is 14 residues long. Germline loops: CDR1 DFQATT, CDR2 SNEGSKA (reference sequence). The J segment lost 10 bases and the V segment lost 4 bases, leaving 10 bases of the junction unmatched. CDR3 protein: CSATASGSLYEQFF. Here the CDR3 DNA reads TGCAGTGCTACGGCTAGCGGGAGTTTGTACGAGCAGTTCTTC.

This clonotype has at least ten counts. CDR3 DNA sequence: TGTGCCAGCAGCTTAGTGGGCTTGGGCTCCTACAATGAGCAGTTCTTC. Amino acids: CASSLVGLGSYNEQFF. J is TRBJ2-1 and V is TRBV11-2; D gene uncertain. Trimming removed 1 base from V and 0 bases from J, with 10 bases in between. The length of the CDR3 is 16 residues. Germline V CDR1 and CDR2: SGHAT, FQNNGV.

This clonotype has at least ten counts. V usage is TRBV28 and J usage is TRBJ2-7, with 8 bases fitting TRBD2. CDR1 MDHEN and CDR2 SYDVKM come from the germline V gene. This CDR3 contains 17 residues. V trimming: 3 bases; J trimming: 0 bases; junction bases outside the gene matches: 10. The CDR3: CASSFSSGLGFSYEQYF. The CDR3 bases are TGTGCCAGCAGTTTTTCGTCGGGACTAGGTTTCTCCTACGAGCAGTACTTC.

The chain joins TRBV4-2 to TRBJ1-4; no firm D call. The germline V gene encodes CDR1 LGHNA and CDR2 YNFKEQ. CDR3 size: 15 residues. V lost 4 bases, J lost 5 bases, and 14 bases lay in between. CDR3 sequence (DNA): TGTGCCAGCAGCCTCCAAACAACAGAAAATGAAAAACTGTTTTTT. Protein sequence: CASSLQTTENEKLFF.

Concerning this clonotype: One end of the junction varies from germline; a read error may be responsible. The genes are TRBV27 and TRBJ2-3, with TRBD2 as a possible D gene (5 bases). The length of the CDR3 is 15 residues. Germline lookup yields CDR1 MNHEY and CDR2 SMNVEV (reference sequence). The CDR3 DNA reads as TGTGCCACCAGTGATTTGTCCGGGGTGGCTGATACGCAGTATTTT. The encoded protein is CATSDLSGVADTQYF.

V and J are TRBV14 and TRBJ1-1, with 7 bases lining up with TRBD1. V lost 4 bases and J lost 4; bases outside the gene matches: 6. Germline lookup yields CDR1 SGHDN and CDR2 FVKESK. The CDR3 is 14 residues long. CDR3 sequence (DNA): TGTGCCAGCAGCCTAATACAGGGGTTCACTGAAGCTTTCTTT. The encoded protein is CASSLIQGFTEAFF.

This clonotype has just a few counts. The chain has TRBV20-1 and TRBJ2-2; TRBD2 matches 15 bases. J was trimmed by 8 bases and V by 6 bases; bases with no gene match: 19. There are 19 residues in the CDR3. Germline V gene lookup returns CDR1 DFQATT and CDR2 SNEGSKA (reference sequence). The CDR3 loop is CSAIPGLAGGTKHWGELFF. The DNA of the CDR3 is TGCAGTGCCATACCTGGACTAGCGGGAGGGACTAAACACTGGGGGGAGCTGTTTTTT.

This rearrangement joins TRBV7-9 to TRBJ1-2; perhaps TRBD1 as D (6 bases). V gave up 2 bases and J gave up 3 bases, with 16 bases separating them. The CDR3 loop spans 16 amino acids. Germline-derived CDR1 and CDR2 are SEHNR and FQNEAQ (reference sequence). CDR3 DNA: TGTGCCAGCAGCTTATGGGGTGAACAGGGAGACTATGGCTACACCTTC. Residues: CASSLWGEQGDYGYTF.

This clonotype was seen at least ten times. This chain connects TRBV30 to TRBJ2-2, with 9 bases that match TRBD2. Germline CDR1 reads GTSNPN; CDR2 reads SVGIG (reference sequence). This CDR3 has 14 amino acids. V shed 0 bases and J 5 bases; nucleotides not matched to a gene: 1. This CDR3 is CAWSVTSGTGELFF. Written as DNA, the CDR3 is TGTGCCTGGAGTGTAACTAGCGGGACCGGGGAGCTGTTTTTT.

This clonotype was seen repeatedly, ten times or more. The chain combines TRBV6-2 or TRBV6-3 with TRBJ2-3; 8 nucleotides match TRBD1. This CDR3 region has 14 residues. In germline, CDR1 is MNHEY, CDR2 SVGEGT. After removal of 4 bases from V and 5 bases from J, the junction contained 5 bases not matched to a gene. The CDR3, as DNA: TGTGCCAGCAGTTTCAGTACAGGGGGAGATACGCAGTATTTT. This sequence encodes CASSFSTGGDTQYF.

This clonotype was picked up a small number of times. V and J are TRBV12-3 or TRBV12-4 and TRBJ1-1; no reliable D call. Deletions cut 5 bases from V and 1 base from J, with 14 bases between. There are 15 residues in the CDR3. Here the CDR3 reads CASSPDGRWNTEAFF. CDR3 DNA sequence: TGTGCCAGCAGTCCGGACGGGCGATGGAACACTGAAGCTTTCTTT.

This clonotype was seen ten or more times. The V and J genes are TRBV29-1 and TRBJ1-3; no reliable D call. The CDR3 spans 12 residues. CDR1 SQVTM and CDR2 ANQGSEA come from the germline V gene. The germline V and J ends were trimmed by 5 bases and 2 bases, with 7 bases remaining between them. The CDR3, as DNA: TGCAGCGTTCGAGGGACTGGAAACACCATATATTTT. Its protein product is CSVRGTGNTIYF. Using reference TRBV29-1 and TRBJ1-3 for the parts outside the CDR3, the full variable domain is SAVISQKPSRDICQRGTSLTIQCQVDSQVTMMFWYRQQPGQSLTLIATANQGSEATYESGFVIDKFPISRPNLTFSTLTVSNMSPEDSSIYLCSVRGTGNTIYFGEGSWLTVV.

This clonotype was detected ten times or more. The gene calls are TRBV20-1 and TRBJ2-1; no firm D call. Trimming left V 0 bases short and J 7 bases short, with 7 bases between. Germline V gene data show CDR1 as DFQATT and CDR2 as SNEGSKA (reference sequence). The CDR3 loop spans 12 amino acids. CDR3: CSAREGQNEQFF. CDR3 bases: TGCAGTGCTAGAGAGGGCCAAAATGAGCAGTTCTTC.